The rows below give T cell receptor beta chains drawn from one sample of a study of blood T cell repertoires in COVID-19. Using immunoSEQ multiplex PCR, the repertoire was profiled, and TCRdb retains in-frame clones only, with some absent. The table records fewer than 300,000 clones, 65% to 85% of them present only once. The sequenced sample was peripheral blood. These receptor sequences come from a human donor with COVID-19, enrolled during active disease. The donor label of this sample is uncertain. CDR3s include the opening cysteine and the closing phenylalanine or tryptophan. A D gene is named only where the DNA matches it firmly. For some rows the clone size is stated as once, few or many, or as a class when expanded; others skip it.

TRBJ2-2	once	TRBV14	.	CASSQVRGTGELFF	TGTGCCAGCAGCCAAGTCCGGGGGACCGGGGAGCTGTTTTTT
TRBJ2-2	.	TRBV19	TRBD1	CASRTGGGELFF	TGTGCCAGTAGGACAGGGGGCGGGGAGCTGTTTTTT
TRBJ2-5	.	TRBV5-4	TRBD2	CASSLGLAGGETQYF	TGTGCCAGCAGCTTGGGACTAGCGGGAGGGGAGACCCAGTACTTC
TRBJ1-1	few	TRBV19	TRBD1	CASSQGVRTEAFF	TGTGCCAGTAGTCAGGGGGTCCGCACTGAAGCTTTCTTT
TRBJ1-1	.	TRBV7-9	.	CASSAGRMNTEAFF	TGTGCCAGCAGCGCGGGACGGATGAACACTGAAGCTTTCTTT
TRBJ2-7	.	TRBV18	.	CASSPGQGAEQYF	TGTGCCAGCTCACCAGGGCAGGGCGCCGAGCAGTACTTC
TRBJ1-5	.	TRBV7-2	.	CASSLVPGWNQPQHF	TGTGCCAGCAGCTTAGTTCCGGGTTGGAATCAGCCCCAGCATTTT
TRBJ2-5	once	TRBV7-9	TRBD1	CASSSKDRRETQYF	TGTGCCAGCAGCTCCAAGGACAGGCGGGAGACCCAGTACTTC
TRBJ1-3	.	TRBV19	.	CASSIQHLSGNTIYF	TGTGCCAGTAGTATTCAACACCTCTCTGGAAACACCATATATTTT
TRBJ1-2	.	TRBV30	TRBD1	CAWSVQGVYQTF	TGTGCCTGGAGTGTACAGGGGGTCTATCAGACCTTC
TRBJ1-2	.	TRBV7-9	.	CASSLVSREPYGYTF	TGTGCCAGCAGCTTAGTCTCCAGGGAACCCTATGGCTACACCTTC
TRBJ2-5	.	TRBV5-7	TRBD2	CASSDPPAGGQETQYF	TGTGCCAGCAGCGACCCTCCAGCGGGAGGGCAAGAGACCCAGTACTTC
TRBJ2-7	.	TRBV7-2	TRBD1	CASGSTGGAYEQYF	TGTGCCAGCGGATCGACAGGGGGGGCCTACGAGCAGTACTTC
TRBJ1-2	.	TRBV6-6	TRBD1	CASSSLSGTGAGYTF	TGTGCCAGCAGTTCCTTATCCGGGACAGGGGCTGGCTACACCTTC
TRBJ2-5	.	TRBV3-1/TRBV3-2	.	CASSQVGVGGTQYF	TGTGCCAGCAGCCAAGTGGGAGTAGGGGGGACCCAGTACTTC
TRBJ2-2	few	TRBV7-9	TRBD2	CASSRLAANTGELFF	TGTGCCAGCAGCCGACTAGCTGCGAACACCGGGGAGCTGTTTTTT
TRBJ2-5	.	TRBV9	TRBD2	CASSGPWREDEETQYF	TGTGCCAGCAGCGGCCCATGGCGGGAGGACGAAGAGACCCAGTACTTC
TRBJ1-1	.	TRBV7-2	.	CASSLARNEAFF	TGTGCCAGCAGCTTAGCGAGGAATGAAGCTTTCTTT
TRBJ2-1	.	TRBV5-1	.	CASSLNPGGQGVREQFF	TGCGCCAGCAGCTTGAACCCCGGTGGGCAGGGCGTCCGCGAGCAGTTCTTC
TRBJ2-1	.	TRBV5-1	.	CASSVGRVVNEQFF	TGCGCCAGCAGCGTGGGGCGGGTGGTTAATGAGCAGTTCTTC
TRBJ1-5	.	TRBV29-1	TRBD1	CSVGTGTGGGQPQHF	TGCAGCGTCGGAACAGGGACAGGGGGGGGTCAGCCCCAGCATTTT
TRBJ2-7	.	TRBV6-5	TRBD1	CASTGGSGEQYF	TGTGCCAGTACAGGGGGCTCGGGCGAGCAGTACTTC
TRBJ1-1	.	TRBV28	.	CASSRARAANTEAFF	TGTGCCAGCTCCCGGGCCAGGGCGGCGAACACTGAAGCTTTCTTT
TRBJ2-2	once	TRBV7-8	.	CASSLNPQGYTGELFF	TGTGCCAGCAGCTTAAATCCACAGGGTTACACCGGGGAGCTGTTTTTT
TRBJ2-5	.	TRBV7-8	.	CASSLSETGETQYF	TGTGCCAGCAGCTTATCAGAGACTGGAGAGACCCAGTACTTC
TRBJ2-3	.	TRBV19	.	CASSKDSDYTDTQYF	TGTGCCAGTAGTAAAGATAGCGATTACACAGATACGCAGTATTTT
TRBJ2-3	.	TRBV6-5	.	CASSLTWGPTDTQYF	TGTGCCAGCAGCTTAACTTGGGGCCCCACAGATACGCAGTATTTT
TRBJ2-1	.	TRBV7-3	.	CASSLSSVRGVAYNEQFF	TGTGCCAGCAGCTTAAGTTCCGTTCGGGGTGTCGCCTACAATGAGCAGTTCTTC
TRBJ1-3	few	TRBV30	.	CARGGSNSGNTIYF	TGTGCCCGCGGCGGCAGCAACTCTGGAAACACCATATATTTT
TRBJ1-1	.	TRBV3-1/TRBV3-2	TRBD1	CASSQPTGGWNTEAFF	TGTGCCAGCAGCCAACCGACAGGGGGCTGGAACACTGAAGCTTTCTTT
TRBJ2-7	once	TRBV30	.	CAWSGPGWEQYF	TGTGCCTGGAGTGGGCCAGGATGGGAGCAGTACTTC
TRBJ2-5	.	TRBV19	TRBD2	CASSTFGLAGGPETQYF	TGTGCCAGTAGTACCTTCGGACTAGCGGGAGGGCCAGAGACCCAGTACTTC
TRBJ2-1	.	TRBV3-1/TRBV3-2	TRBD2	CASSQPGLAGAYNEQFF	TGTGCCAGCAGCCAACCGGGACTAGCGGGAGCCTACAATGAGCAGTTCTTC
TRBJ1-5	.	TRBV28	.	CASSFSGNRQPQHF	TGTGCCAGCAGTTTTTCAGGGAATAGGCAGCCCCAGCATTTT
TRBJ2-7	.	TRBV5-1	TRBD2	CASSWGTSSREQYF	TGCGCCAGCAGCTGGGGGACTAGCTCTCGCGAGCAGTACTTC
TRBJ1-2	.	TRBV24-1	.	CATGGNYGYTF	TGTGCCACCGGCGGCAACTATGGCTACACCTTC
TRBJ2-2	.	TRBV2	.	CASSPGIPDTGELFF	TGTGCCAGCAGTCCCGGGATCCCGGACACCGGGGAGCTGTTTTTT
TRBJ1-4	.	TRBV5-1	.	CASSLGGGGEKLFF	TGCGCCAGCAGCTTGGGTGGAGGTGGTGAAAAACTGTTTTTT
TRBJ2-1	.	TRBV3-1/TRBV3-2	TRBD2	CASSQDVREGSDEQFF	TGTGCCAGCAGCCAAGATGTCCGGGAGGGTTCGGATGAGCAGTTCTTC
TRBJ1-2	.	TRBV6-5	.	CASSQGTLYGYTF	TGTGCCAGCAGCCAGGGGACCCTCTATGGCTACACCTTC
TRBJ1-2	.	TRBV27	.	CASSPRAPGANYGYTF	TGTGCCAGCAGCCCCAGAGCCCCAGGCGCGAACTATGGCTACACCTTC
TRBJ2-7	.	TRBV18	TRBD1	CASSLRDSNEQYF	TGTGCCAGCTCACTCCGGGACAGCAACGAGCAGTACTTC
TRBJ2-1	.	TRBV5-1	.	CASSLDGEPLIEQFF	TGCGCCAGCAGCTTGGACGGGGAGCCTCTCATTGAGCAGTTCTTC
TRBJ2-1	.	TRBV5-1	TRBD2	CASSLFEVAGHNEQFF	TGCGCCAGCAGCTTGTTTGAGGTAGCGGGGCACAATGAGCAGTTCTTC
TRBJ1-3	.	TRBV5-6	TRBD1	CASSWRTQGNTIYF	TGTGCCAGCAGCTGGAGGACACAGGGGAACACCATATATTTT
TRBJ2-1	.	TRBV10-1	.	CASSVATSSNSYNEQFF	TGCGCCAGCAGTGTCGCTACTAGCAGTAACTCCTACAATGAGCAGTTCTTC
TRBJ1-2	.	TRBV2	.	CASSDAISDYGYTF	TGTGCCAGCAGTGACGCCATCTCGGACTATGGCTACACCTTC
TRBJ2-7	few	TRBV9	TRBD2	CASSVGAQREVPYEQYF	TGTGCCAGCAGCGTAGGGGCCCAGCGGGAGGTTCCCTACGAGCAGTACTTC
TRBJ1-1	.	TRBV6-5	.	CASSPEGNTEAFF	TGTGCCAGCAGTCCCGAGGGTAACACTGAAGCTTTCTTT
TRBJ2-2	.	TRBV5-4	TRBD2	CASSSGLAGVAGELFF	TGTGCCAGCAGCTCTGGACTAGCGGGAGTGGCCGGGGAGCTGTTTTTT
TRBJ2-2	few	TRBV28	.	CASATGTFGVGELFF	TGTGCCAGCGCCACGGGGACTTTTGGGGTCGGGGAGCTGTTTTTT
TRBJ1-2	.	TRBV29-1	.	CSVEARTRAYGYTF	TGCAGCGTGGAAGCACGGACGAGGGCCTATGGCTACACCTTC
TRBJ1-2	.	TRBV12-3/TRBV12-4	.	CASSLTLGGYTF	TGTGCCAGCAGTTTGACACTCGGTGGCTACACCTTC
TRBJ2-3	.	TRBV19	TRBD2	CASTYGGAGGEDTQYF	TGTGCCAGTACTTACGGGGGAGCGGGAGGGGAAGATACGCAGTATTTT
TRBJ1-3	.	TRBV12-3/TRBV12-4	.	CASTRGGNTIYF	TGTGCCAGCACCAGAGGGGGAAACACCATATATTTT
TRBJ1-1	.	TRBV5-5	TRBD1	CASSQDRPGTEAFF	TGTGCCAGCAGCCAGGACAGGCCGGGGACTGAAGCTTTCTTT
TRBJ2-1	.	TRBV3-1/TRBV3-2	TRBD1	CASSRMTGVHNEQFF	TGTGCCAGCAGCCGCATGACAGGGGTCCACAATGAGCAGTTCTTC
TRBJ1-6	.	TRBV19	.	CASSTQAQPNSPLHF	TGTGCCAGTAGTACGCAGGCCCAACCAAATTCACCCCTCCACTTT
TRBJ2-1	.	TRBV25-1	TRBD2	CASSDTSGLGNEQFF	TGTGCCAGCAGTGATACTAGCGGGCTGGGGAATGAGCAGTTCTTC
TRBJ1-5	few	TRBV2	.	CASSEALRGPFYSNQPQHF	TGTGCCAGCAGTGAAGCCTTACGCGGGCCTTTTTATAGCAATCAGCCCCAGCATTTT